Listed below are T cell receptor beta chains from one sample, sequenced in a study of identifying expanded T cells in peripheral blood. Profiled with immunoSEQ multiplex PCR; TCRdb holds only in-frame clones, not every one. The sample yields approximately 130,000 clones, 70% to 90% seen once. What was sequenced was blood. These receptors all stem from a person aged 18-70 years in good health. Each CDR3 is given with its conserved first and last residue. D genes are given only for firm matches. Expanded clones are given a class, and other clones once, few, many or no size at all.

d_gene	v_gene	j_gene	abundance	CDR3aa	CDR3nt
-	TRBV2	TRBJ1-1	-	CASVHGNTEAFF	TGTGCCAGCGTCCACGGGAACACTGAAGCTTTCTTT
TRBD1	TRBV7-2	TRBJ1-1	once	CASSYWDSATTEAFF	TGTGCCAGCAGCTACTGGGACAGCGCGACCACTGAAGCTTTCTTT
-	TRBV7-9	TRBJ1-1	-	CASSKQENTEAFF	TGTGCCAGCAGCAAACAGGAGAACACTGAAGCTTTCTTT
-	TRBV27	TRBJ1-3	-	CASGIGNTIYF	TGTGCCAGCGGGATTGGAAACACCATATATTTT
TRBD2	TRBV19	TRBJ2-3	-	CASSTGLETQYF	TGTGCCAGTAGTACCGGACTAGAGACGCAGTATTTT
-	TRBV18	TRBJ2-7	-	CASSPGAGEPYEQYF	TGTGCCAGCTCACCAGGGGCAGGAGAGCCCTACGAGCAGTACTTC
-	TRBV19	TRBJ2-7	-	CASSITGTASYEQYF	TGTGCCAGTAGCATAACAGGGACGGCCTCCTACGAGCAGTACTTC
-	TRBV10-2	TRBJ1-3	-	CASGGFRSGNTIYF	TGCGCCAGCGGAGGCTTCCGCTCTGGAAACACCATATATTTT
TRBD2	TRBV4-2	TRBJ2-1	-	CASSQELRGGPHEQFF	TGTGCCAGCAGCCAAGAGCTGCGGGGGGGCCCTCATGAGCAGTTCTTC
-	TRBV27	TRBJ2-7	-	CASSLMGSYEQYF	TGTGCCAGCAGTTTAATGGGTTCCTACGAGCAGTACTTC
TRBD2	TRBV18	TRBJ2-1	-	CASSPLPSGGEADEQFF	TGTGCCAGCTCCCCGCTACCTAGCGGGGGGGAAGCGGATGAGCAGTTCTTC
TRBD2	TRBV5-6	TRBJ2-3	-	CASSLTSVSQYF	TGTGCCAGCAGCTTGACTAGCGTCTCGCAGTATTTT
-	TRBV28	TRBJ1-5	-	CASSHRQPQHF	TGTGCCAGCAGTCATCGTCAGCCCCAGCATTTT
-	TRBV5-1	TRBJ1-1	-	CASSLTGTEAFF	TGCGCCAGCAGCCTGACAGGAACTGAAGCTTTCTTT
TRBD2	TRBV6-1	TRBJ2-3	-	CASSESVAGGLLLDTQYF	TGTGCCAGCAGTGAATCGGTAGCGGGAGGGCTTTTATTAGATACGCAGTATTTT
TRBD1	TRBV12-5	TRBJ2-5	-	CASGLGQGQETQYF	TGTGCTAGTGGTTTGGGACAGGGACAAGAGACCCAGTACTTC
TRBD2	TRBV7-2	TRBJ2-5	-	CASSFTSGGRGETQYF	TGTGCCAGCAGCTTTACTAGCGGGGGGAGGGGAGAGACCCAGTACTTC
-	TRBV27	TRBJ1-5	-	CASSSQTGLNQPQHF	TGTGCCAGCAGTTCCCAGACAGGTCTCAATCAGCCCCAGCATTTT
-	TRBV5-1	TRBJ2-6	-	CASSLDRAPGYNVLTF	TGCGCCAGCAGCTTGGACAGGGCACCCGGTTACAACGTCCTGACTTTC
TRBD1	TRBV5-3	TRBJ1-2	few	CARSDPDRGDYGYTF	TGTGCCAGAAGCGACCCCGACAGGGGGGACTATGGCTACACCTTC
TRBD2	TRBV6-5	TRBJ2-5	-	CASSLGRVRETQYF	TGTGCCAGCAGTTTAGGGAGGGTCAGGGAGACCCAGTACTTC
-	TRBV27	TRBJ2-3	-	CASRSGSILGGTDTQYF	TGTGCCAGCCGATCGGGGAGTATTCTTGGAGGTACAGATACGCAGTATTTT
TRBD1	TRBV7-2	TRBJ2-5	once	CASSFLGQVETQYF	TGTGCCAGCAGCTTTCTAGGACAGGTAGAGACCCAGTACTTC
-	TRBV7-2	TRBJ2-3	once	CASSGDPLDTQYF	TGTGCCAGCAGCGGGGACCCCTTGGATACGCAGTATTTT
TRBD1	TRBV5-1	TRBJ1-1	-	CASSSSPTGMNTEAFF	TGCGCCAGCAGCTCCTCCCCGACAGGGATGAACACTGAAGCTTTCTTT
-	TRBV27	TRBJ2-2	-	CASAYEAPPGELFF	TGTGCCAGCGCCTATGAGGCCCCTCCCGGGGAGCTGTTTTTT
-	TRBV4-1	TRBJ2-7	few	CASSQGPQTSLNPYEQYF	TGCGCCAGCAGCCAAGGTCCCCAGACTAGTTTGAACCCCTACGAGCAGTACTTC
-	TRBV6-5	TRBJ2-7	-	CASSSGPRGSYEQYF	TGTGCCAGCAGTTCCGGGCCGAGGGGCTCCTACGAGCAGTACTTC
-	TRBV7-2	TRBJ2-3	-	CASSFGGSSTDTQYF	TGTGCCAGCAGCTTTGGCGGGTCGAGCACAGATACGCAGTATTTT
TRBD1	TRBV5-1	TRBJ2-1	-	CASRGGTGRAAYNEQFF	TGCGCCAGCAGAGGGGGGACAGGGAGGGCCGCCTACAATGAGCAGTTCTTC
-	TRBV18	TRBJ1-2	-	CASSPYEREGGYTF	TGTGCCAGCTCACCATACGAACGAGAAGGCGGCTACACCTTC
-	TRBV10-3	TRBJ1-1	-	CAISEDGKGTEAFF	TGTGCCATCAGTGAGGACGGGAAAGGAACTGAAGCTTTCTTT
-	TRBV10-1	TRBJ2-1	-	CASSFSGSYNEQFF	TGCGCCAGTTCCTTCAGCGGGTCTTACAATGAGCAGTTCTTC
TRBD1	TRBV18	TRBJ1-4	-	CASSSRQGNEKLFF	TGTGCCAGCTCATCCCGACAGGGGAATGAAAAACTGTTTTTT
-	TRBV5-1	TRBJ1-1	-	CASSQGTTEAFF	TGCGCCAGCTCCCAGGGGACCACTGAAGCTTTCTTT
TRBD1	TRBV28	TRBJ2-2	-	CAIKSGGNTGELFF	TGTGCCATTAAGTCAGGGGGGAACACCGGGGAGCTGTTTTTT
TRBD1	TRBV9	TRBJ2-3	-	CASSVDRVGTDTQYF	TGTGCCAGCAGCGTCGACAGGGTTGGGACAGATACGCAGTATTTT
TRBD2	TRBV9	TRBJ2-5	-	CASSGGMLAGWGQETQYF	TGTGCCAGCAGCGGCGGGATGCTAGCGGGGTGGGGGCAAGAGACCCAGTACTTC
-	TRBV7-3	TRBJ2-3	-	CASSLVSAPDTQYF	TGTGCCAGCAGCTTGGTCAGTGCGCCAGATACGCAGTATTTT
-	TRBV5-4	TRBJ2-5	-	CASSSQRSLGAKETQYF	TGTGCCAGCAGCTCCCAGAGATCATTAGGGGCCAAAGAGACCCAGTACTTC
-	TRBV5-6	TRBJ1-1	-	CASSPQLGANTEAFF	TGTGCCAGCAGCCCCCAGTTGGGGGCAAACACTGAAGCTTTCTTT
TRBD1	TRBV29-1	TRBJ2-3	few	CSLKPDRTDTQYF	TGCAGCCTAAAGCCGGACAGGACAGATACGCAGTATTTT
TRBD1	TRBV30	TRBJ1-1	-	CAWRADRGSTEAFF	TGTGCCTGGAGGGCAGACAGGGGGAGTACTGAAGCTTTCTTT
-	TRBV19	TRBJ1-1	-	CATKLGGTEAFF	TGTGCCACCAAACTGGGGGGGACTGAAGCTTTCTTT
TRBD1	TRBV5-1	TRBJ2-1	-	CHSCETGFPDDEQFF	TGCCACAGCTGTGAGACAGGGTTTCCGGACGATGAGCAGTTCTTC
-	TRBV10-3	TRBJ1-1	-	CAISERGGDTEAFF	TGTGCCATCAGTGAGAGGGGCGGGGACACTGAAGCTTTCTTT
-	TRBV30	TRBJ1-2	-	CAWGVGGRYGYTF	TGTGCCTGGGGCGTCGGGGGGCGTTATGGCTACACCTTC
-	TRBV4-1	TRBJ2-5	once	CASSQAQGETQYF	TGCGCCAGCAGCCAAGCGCAGGGAGAGACCCAGTACTTC
TRBD1	TRBV5-4	TRBJ2-7	-	CASSLGTGGTYEQYF	TGTGCCAGCAGCCTAGGCACAGGGGGCACCTACGAGCAGTACTTC
-	TRBV19	TRBJ2-2	-	CASSPVRSPNTGELFF	TGTGCCAGTAGTCCAGTCAGGAGCCCAAACACCGGGGAGCTGTTTTTT
TRBD2	TRBV7-9	TRBJ2-2	-	CASSLGTSWTGELFF	TGTGCCAGCAGCTTAGGGACTAGCTGGACCGGGGAGCTGTTTTTT
TRBD2	TRBV10-3	TRBJ2-5	-	CAISDSGSQETQYF	TGTGCCATCTCCGATAGCGGGTCCCAAGAGACCCAGTACTTC
-	TRBV4-2	TRBJ1-1	-	CASSLESGGTEAFF	TGTGCCAGCAGCCTCGAATCGGGTGGCACTGAAGCTTTCTTT
-	TRBV28	TRBJ2-1	-	CASSLQQDEQFF	TGTGCCAGCAGTTTACAACAGGATGAGCAGTTCTTC
TRBD1	TRBV6-1	TRBJ1-2	-	CASSLAGQDSGYTF	TGTGCCAGCAGTCTAGCTGGACAGGATAGTGGCTACACCTTC
TRBD2	TRBV5-1	TRBJ2-3	-	CASSLIAGGRTDTQYF	TGCGCCAGCAGCTTGATAGCGGGGGGGCGCACAGATACGCAGTATTTT
TRBD2	TRBV4-1	TRBJ2-2	few	CASTLAWGNTGELFF	TGCGCCAGCACACTAGCGTGGGGTAACACCGGGGAGCTGTTTTTT
-	TRBV30	TRBJ2-5	-	CAWTPGDQETQYF	TGTGCCTGGACCCCAGGGGACCAAGAGACCCAGTACTTC
-	TRBV19	TRBJ1-2	-	CASSISVNPYGYTF	TGTGCCAGTAGTATATCTGTGAACCCCTATGGCTACACCTTC